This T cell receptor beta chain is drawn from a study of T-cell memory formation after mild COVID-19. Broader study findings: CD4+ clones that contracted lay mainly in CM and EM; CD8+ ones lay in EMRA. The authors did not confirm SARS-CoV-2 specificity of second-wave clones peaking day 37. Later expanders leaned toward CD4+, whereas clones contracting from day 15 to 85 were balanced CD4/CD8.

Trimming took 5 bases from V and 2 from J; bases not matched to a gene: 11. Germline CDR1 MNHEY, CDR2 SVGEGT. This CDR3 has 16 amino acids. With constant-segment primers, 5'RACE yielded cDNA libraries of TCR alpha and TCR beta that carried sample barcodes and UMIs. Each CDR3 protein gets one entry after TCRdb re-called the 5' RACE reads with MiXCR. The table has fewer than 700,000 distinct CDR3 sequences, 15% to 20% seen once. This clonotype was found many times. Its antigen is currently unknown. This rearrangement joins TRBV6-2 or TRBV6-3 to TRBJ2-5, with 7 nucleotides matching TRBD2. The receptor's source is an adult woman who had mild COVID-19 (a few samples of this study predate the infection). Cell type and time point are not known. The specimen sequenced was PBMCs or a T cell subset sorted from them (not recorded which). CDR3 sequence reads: CASSLGASGPQETQYF. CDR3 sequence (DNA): TGTGCCAGCAGTCTAGGGGCTAGCGGACCACAAGAGACCCAGTACTTC.